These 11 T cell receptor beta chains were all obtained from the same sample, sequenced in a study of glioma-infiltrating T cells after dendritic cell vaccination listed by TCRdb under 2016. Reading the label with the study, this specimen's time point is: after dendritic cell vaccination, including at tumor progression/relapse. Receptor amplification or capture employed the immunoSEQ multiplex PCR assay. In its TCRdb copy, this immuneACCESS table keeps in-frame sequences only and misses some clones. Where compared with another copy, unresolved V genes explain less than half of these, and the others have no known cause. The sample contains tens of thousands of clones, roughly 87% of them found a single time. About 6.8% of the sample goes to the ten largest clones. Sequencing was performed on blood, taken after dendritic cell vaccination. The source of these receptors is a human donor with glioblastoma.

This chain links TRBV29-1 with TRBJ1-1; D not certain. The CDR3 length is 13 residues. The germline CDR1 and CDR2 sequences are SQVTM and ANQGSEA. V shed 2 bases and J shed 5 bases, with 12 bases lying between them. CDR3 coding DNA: TGCAGCGTTGAATGGTATGAGAAGACTGAAGCTTTCTTT. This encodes CSVEWYEKTEAFF.

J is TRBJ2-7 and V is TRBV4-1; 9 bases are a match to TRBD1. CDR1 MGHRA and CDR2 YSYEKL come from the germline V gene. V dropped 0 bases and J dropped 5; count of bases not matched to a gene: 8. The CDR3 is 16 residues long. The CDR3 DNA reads TGCGCCAGCAGCCAAGATACCGGGACAGGGTATGACGAGCAGTACTTC. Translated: CASSQDTGTGYDEQYF.

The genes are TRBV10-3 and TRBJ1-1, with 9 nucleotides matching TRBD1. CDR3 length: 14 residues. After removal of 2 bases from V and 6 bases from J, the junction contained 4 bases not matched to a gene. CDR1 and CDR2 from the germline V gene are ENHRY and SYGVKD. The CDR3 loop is CAISETGTGSEAFF. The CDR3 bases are TGTGCCATCAGTGAGACCGGGACAGGGTCTGAAGCTTTCTTT.

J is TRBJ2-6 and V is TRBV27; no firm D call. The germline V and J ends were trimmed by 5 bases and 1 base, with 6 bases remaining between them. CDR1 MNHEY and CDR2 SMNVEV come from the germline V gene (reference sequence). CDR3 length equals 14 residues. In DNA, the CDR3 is TGTGCCAGCAGTCACCAGTCTGGGGCCAACGTCCTGACTTTC. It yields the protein CASSHQSGANVLTF.

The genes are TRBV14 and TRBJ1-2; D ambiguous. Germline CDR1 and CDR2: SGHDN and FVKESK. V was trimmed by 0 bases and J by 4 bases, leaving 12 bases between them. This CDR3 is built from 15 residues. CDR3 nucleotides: TGTGCCAGCAGCCAAGAAAGCTGGAGCCCCTATGGCTACACCTTC. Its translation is CASSQESWSPYGYTF.

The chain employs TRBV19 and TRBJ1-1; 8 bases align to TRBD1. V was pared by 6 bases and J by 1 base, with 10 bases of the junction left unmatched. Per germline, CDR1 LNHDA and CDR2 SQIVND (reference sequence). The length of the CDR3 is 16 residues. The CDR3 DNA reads TGTGCCAGTAGCTTCGTAGTGGGACAGGAGAACACTGAAGCTTTCTTT. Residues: CASSFVVGQENTEAFF.

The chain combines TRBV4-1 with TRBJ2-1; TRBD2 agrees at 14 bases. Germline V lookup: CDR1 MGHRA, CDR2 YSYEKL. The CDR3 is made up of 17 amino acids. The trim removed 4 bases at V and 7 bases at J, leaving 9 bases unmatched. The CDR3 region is CASSRGTSGGGRNEQFF. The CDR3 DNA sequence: TGCGCCAGCAGCCGGGGGACTAGCGGGGGAGGCCGTAATGAGCAGTTCTTC.

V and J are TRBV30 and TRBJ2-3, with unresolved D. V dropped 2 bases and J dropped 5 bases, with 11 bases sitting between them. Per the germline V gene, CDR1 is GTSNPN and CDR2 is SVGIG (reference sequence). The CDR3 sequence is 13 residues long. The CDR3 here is CAWSSRSQDTQYF. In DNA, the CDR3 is TGTGCCTGGAGTAGCCGGAGCCAAGATACGCAGTATTTT.

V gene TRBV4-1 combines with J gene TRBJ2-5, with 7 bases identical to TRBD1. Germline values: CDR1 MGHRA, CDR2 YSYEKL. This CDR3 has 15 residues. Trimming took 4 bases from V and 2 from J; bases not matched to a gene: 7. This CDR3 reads CASSRQGPPQETQYF. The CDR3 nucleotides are TGCGCCAGCAGCCGACAGGGCCCCCCTCAAGAGACCCAGTACTTC.

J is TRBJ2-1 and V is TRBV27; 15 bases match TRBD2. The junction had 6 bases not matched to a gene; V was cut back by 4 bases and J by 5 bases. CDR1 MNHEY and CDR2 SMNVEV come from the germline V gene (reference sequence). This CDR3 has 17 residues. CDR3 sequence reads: CASSSPGLAGGHNEQFF. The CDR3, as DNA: TGTGCCAGCAGTTCTCCGGGACTAGCGGGGGGCCACAATGAGCAGTTCTTC.

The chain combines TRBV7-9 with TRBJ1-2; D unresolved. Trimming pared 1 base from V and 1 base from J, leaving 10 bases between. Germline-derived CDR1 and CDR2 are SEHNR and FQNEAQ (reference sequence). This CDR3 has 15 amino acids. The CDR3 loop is CASSLVANGNYGYTF. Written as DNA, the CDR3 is TGTGCCAGCAGCTTAGTTGCGAACGGTAACTATGGCTACACCTTC. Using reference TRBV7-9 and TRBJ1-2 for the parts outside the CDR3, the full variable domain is DTGVSQNPRHKITKRGQNVTFRCDPISEHNRLYWYRQTLGQGPEFLTYFQNEAQLEKSRLLSDRFSAERPKGSFSTLEIQRTEQGDSAMYLCASSLVANGNYGYTFGSGTRLTVV.